The clone carrying this T cell receptor beta chain was counted only a few times. These data belong to a study of identical twins. TCRdb re-called the 5' RACE reads with MiXCR, one entry per CDR3 protein. The repertoire includes some 1,700,000 distinct CDR3 sequences, around 29% of them detected once, and around 0.25% sits in the top ten. The sample was cord blood. The receptor was isolated from a newborn girl in good health.

CDR3 nucleotide sequence: TGTGCCAGCAGTTACGGTCCAGGACAGGGGCCATCTCAGCCCCAGCATTTT. The encoded protein is CASSYGPGQGPSQPQHF. This rearrangement joins TRBV27 to TRBJ1-5; 9 positions agree with TRBD1. Germline lookup yields CDR1 MNHEY and CDR2 SMNVEV (reference sequence). The CDR3 runs 17 residues. V shed 4 bases and J 6 bases; nucleotides not matched to a gene: 13.